This T cell receptor (beta chain) was obtained from a study of T-cell memory formation after mild COVID-19. Study results and limitations: Among contracting clones, CD4+ were mainly CM/EM and CD8+ enriched in EMRA. There was no confirmation that second-wave clones peaking on day 37 were SARS-CoV-2 specific. Researchers found some responding clones in pre-infection memory, a sign that cross-reactive memory joined. Clones contracting day 15 to 85 were balanced CD4/CD8; later expanders leaned CD4+.

One entry per CDR3 protein results from TCRdb running MiXCR on the 5' RACE reads. The repertoire consists of around 200,000 distinct CDR3 sequences, with roughly 10% occurring once and the leading ten covering roughly 3%. About this clonotype: Its antigen is undetermined.

The clonotype was recovered from a young man who had mild COVID-19 (a few samples of this study predate the infection). Cell type and time point are not known. Sequenced: PBMCs or a T cell subset sorted from them (not recorded which).

This CDR3 is CASSFSGITNTGELFF. The CDR3 DNA reads TGCGCCAGCAGCTTCTCGGGGATCACGAACACCGGGGAGCTGTTTTTT. This chain links TRBV5-1 with TRBJ2-2, with D perhaps TRBD2 (5 bases). The ends were cut back, 2 bases at V and 0 bases at J, with 11 bases in the middle. Germline-derived CDR1 and CDR2 are SGHRS and YFSETQ. The CDR3 consists of 16 residues.